This TCR beta chain was recorded in a study of cytomegalovirus exposure and HLA in healthy donors. Produced via immunoSEQ multiplex PCR; TCRdb's table is partial and in-frame only. The sample includes 120,000 or so clones, more than 85% seen only once; the top ten take 4.4%. Findings of the study overall: Testing in vitro showed three CMV-associated chains specific for CMV antigens. Across donors, most TCRs were seen rarely, yet some public ones were widespread.

Worth noting for this clone: Its antigen is currently unknown.

This CDR3 is built from 17 residues. The V and J ends lost 6 bases and 0 bases, in that order; junction bases with no gene match: 12. Germline V gene data show CDR1 as SEHNR and CDR2 as FQNEAQ (reference sequence). Input material: PBMCs. This clonotype was obtained from a man aged 18 to 35 in good health and CMV-seropositive. V usage is TRBV7-9 and J usage is TRBJ1-2, with TRBD1 identical over 8 bases. The CDR3 reads CASRSSGGPMTNYGYTF. CDR3 coding DNA: TGTGCCAGCAGGTCGTCAGGGGGCCCTATGACTAACTATGGCTACACCTTC.